The T cell receptor beta chain described here comes from a study of T cell responses to AZD1222 COVID-19 vaccine. Only in-frame clones appear in the TCRdb table, and some are missing; sequencing was by immunoSEQ multiplex PCR. The sample yields some 140,000 clones, over 80% seen once. This CDR3 region has 11 residues. Germline CDR1 and CDR2: LGHDT and YNNKEL (reference sequence). V was pared by 10 bases and J by 6 bases, with 12 bases between. The study, taken as a whole, reports: Scientists sampled the repertoires only once the peak T cell response had passed. Reports say nearly half of spike-specific TCRs go after unmutated variant regions. Two doses of AZD1222 preceded a rise in Spike-specific TCR breadth and depth.

Notes on this clone: Its specificity is unknown.

Sequenced here: peripheral blood, sampled 28 days after the second AZD1222 dose. The TCR originated in an adult who received the AZD1222 COVID-19 vaccine. V usage is TRBV3-1 (or the pseudogene TRBV3-2) and J usage is TRBJ1-1; possibly TRBD1 for D (5 bases). The CDR3, as DNA: TGTGCCACCTTCCGGGGGGCTGAAGCTTTCTTT. The encoded protein is CATFRGAEAFF.